This T cell receptor (beta chain) derives from a study of PD-1 blockade in classical Hodgkin lymphoma. General observations from the study: Still unresolved is the cause of the repertoire differences, which may be disease activity or prior therapy.

Germline V gives CDR1 LNHNV, CDR2 YYDKDF (reference sequence). Trimming removed 5 bases from V and 2 bases from J, with 9 bases in between. This CDR3 is 13 amino acids long. By proportion, this clone is hyperexpanded (1% or more). The antigen is undetermined. Measured with immunoSEQ multiplex PCR; TCRdb has only the in-frame clones, and not every one. The sample includes 4,000 to 4,500 clones, about four fifths of them seen just once. All patients relapsed after autologous stem cell transplantation, and brentuximab vedotin exposure varied. The chain employs TRBV15 and TRBJ1-1, with D hard to call. This sequence originates from a human donor with classical Hodgkin lymphoma. Sequencing used peripheral blood mononuclear cells (PBMCs), obtained at baseline. CDR3 region: CATSVQSNTEAFF. The CDR3, as DNA: TGTGCCACCAGCGTCCAATCAAACACTGAAGCTTTCTTT.